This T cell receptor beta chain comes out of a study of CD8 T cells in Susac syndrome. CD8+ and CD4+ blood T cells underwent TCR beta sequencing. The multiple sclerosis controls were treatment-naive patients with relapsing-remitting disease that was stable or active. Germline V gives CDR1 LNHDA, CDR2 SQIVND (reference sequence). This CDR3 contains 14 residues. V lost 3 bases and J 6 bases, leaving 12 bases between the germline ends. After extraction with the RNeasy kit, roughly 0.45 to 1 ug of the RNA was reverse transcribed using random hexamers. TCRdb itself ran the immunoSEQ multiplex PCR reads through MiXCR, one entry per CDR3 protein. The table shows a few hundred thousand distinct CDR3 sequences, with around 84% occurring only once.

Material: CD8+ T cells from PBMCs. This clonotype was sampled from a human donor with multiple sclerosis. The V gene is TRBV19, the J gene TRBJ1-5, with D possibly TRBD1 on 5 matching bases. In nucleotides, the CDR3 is TGTGCCAGTAGTATGGTAGGGGCCAGTCAGCCCCAGCATTTT. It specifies CASSMVGASQPQHF.